Sequencing of this TCR beta chain was carried out in a study of blood T cell repertoires in COVID-19. As for the study in general: The United States, Italy and Spain provided the acute and convalescent COVID-19 samples.

Germline lookup yields CDR1 SGHTA and CDR2 FQGNSA. V was trimmed by 6 bases and J by 2 bases, leaving 10 bases between them. The CDR3 length is 13 residues. Under the authors' procedure: Estimates of nucleated cell counts were drawn from the amplification of reference gene primers. TCRdb keeps only in-frame clones here, not all; method: immunoSEQ multiplex PCR. That table gives V, J and clone size, and the DNA gave D and trimming. There are 280,000 or so clones in the sample; about 87% occur only once, and just under 7% lies in the top ten. J is TRBJ1-1 and V is TRBV7-2; D not resolved. Sequenced material: peripheral blood. This clonotype was obtained from a woman in her twenties or thirties who had recovered from COVID-19. The CDR3 DNA follows: TGTGCCAGCAGTTCTCACAGAAACACTGAAGCTTTCTTT. It codes for CASSSHRNTEAFF.